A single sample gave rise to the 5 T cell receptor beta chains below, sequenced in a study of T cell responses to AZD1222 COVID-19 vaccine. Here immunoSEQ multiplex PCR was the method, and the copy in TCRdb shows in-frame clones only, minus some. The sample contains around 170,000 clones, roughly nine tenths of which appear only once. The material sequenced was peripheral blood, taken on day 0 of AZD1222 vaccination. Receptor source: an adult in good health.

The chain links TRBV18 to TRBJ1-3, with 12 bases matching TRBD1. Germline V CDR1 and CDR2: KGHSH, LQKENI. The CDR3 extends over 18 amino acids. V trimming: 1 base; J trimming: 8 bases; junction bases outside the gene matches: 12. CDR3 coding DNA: TGTGCCAGCTCACCACGGAATCCGGGACAGGGGGCTCAGGACACCATATATTTT. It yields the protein CASSPRNPGQGAQDTIYF.

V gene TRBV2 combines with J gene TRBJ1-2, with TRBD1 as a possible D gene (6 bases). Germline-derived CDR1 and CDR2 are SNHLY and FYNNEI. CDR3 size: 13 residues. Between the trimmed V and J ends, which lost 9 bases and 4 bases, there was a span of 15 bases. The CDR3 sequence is CASSTGIGYGYTF. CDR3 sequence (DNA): TGTGCCAGTAGTACAGGGATCGGCTATGGCTACACCTTC.

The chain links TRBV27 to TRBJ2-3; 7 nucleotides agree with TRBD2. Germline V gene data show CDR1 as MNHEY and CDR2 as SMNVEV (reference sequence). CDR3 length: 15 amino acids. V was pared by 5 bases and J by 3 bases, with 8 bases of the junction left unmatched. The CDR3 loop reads CASSQSGEGTDTQYF. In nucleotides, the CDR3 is TGTGCCAGCAGTCAAAGCGGGGAAGGAACAGATACGCAGTATTTT.

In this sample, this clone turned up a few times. The CDR3 loop is CASSQTGGIEAFF. In DNA, the CDR3 is TGTGCCAGTAGTCAGACAGGGGGCATTGAAGCTTTCTTT. This chain links TRBV19 with TRBJ1-1; 10 positions match TRBD1. The CDR3 is 13 amino acids. CDR1 LNHDA and CDR2 SQIVND come from the germline V gene (reference sequence). V was clipped by 5 bases and J by 7 bases; unmatched bases: 4.

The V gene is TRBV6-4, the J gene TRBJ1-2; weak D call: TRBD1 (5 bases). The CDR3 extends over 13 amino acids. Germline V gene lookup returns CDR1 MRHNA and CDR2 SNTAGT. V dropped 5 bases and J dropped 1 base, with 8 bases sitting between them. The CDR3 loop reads CASSMGVNYGYTF. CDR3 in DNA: TGTGCCAGCAGTATGGGGGTTAACTATGGCTACACCTTC.